This TCR beta chain was recorded in a study of vaccination and CD4 T cells after COVID-19. Overall study context: The stimulus for the cells was overlapping spike peptides derived from SARS-CoV-2, HCoV-NL63, HCoV-OC43 and HCoV-229E.

The CDR3 is 14 amino acids. Germline V gene sequence: CDR1 ENHRY, CDR2 SYGVKD. Trimming shortened V by 8 bases and J by 4 bases, and 17 bases separated the two germline ends. A word on this clonotype: Its antigen is still unknown.

Notes on the study in general: In convalescent patients, a median about 90% of post-vaccine SARS-CoV-2-reactive clones appeared only after vaccination.

Sequencing of cultured CD4+ T cell DNA used the Oncomine TCR Beta short-read assay. After culture, CD4+ T cells served as the source for genomic DNA extraction. TCRdb analysed the PCR reads with MiXCR anew, one entry per CDR3 protein. Among under 4,000 distinct CDR3 sequences listed, about a third were seen once. Treatment: approximately nine-day PBMC culture with coronavirus spike peptide pools or control peptides (ViraFEST assay). Before TCRs were sequenced, ViraFEST expanded antigen-specific T cells with peptide pools. The source of this sequence is a human donor who had recovered from COVID-19. Material: CD4+ T cells from blood, cultured in vitro. The chain recombines TRBV10-3 with TRBJ1-2; no clear D gene. The CDR3 DNA follows: TGTGCCATCCCCACCGGAACAGTCGGCTATGGCTACACCTTC. Protein product: CAIPTGTVGYGYTF.